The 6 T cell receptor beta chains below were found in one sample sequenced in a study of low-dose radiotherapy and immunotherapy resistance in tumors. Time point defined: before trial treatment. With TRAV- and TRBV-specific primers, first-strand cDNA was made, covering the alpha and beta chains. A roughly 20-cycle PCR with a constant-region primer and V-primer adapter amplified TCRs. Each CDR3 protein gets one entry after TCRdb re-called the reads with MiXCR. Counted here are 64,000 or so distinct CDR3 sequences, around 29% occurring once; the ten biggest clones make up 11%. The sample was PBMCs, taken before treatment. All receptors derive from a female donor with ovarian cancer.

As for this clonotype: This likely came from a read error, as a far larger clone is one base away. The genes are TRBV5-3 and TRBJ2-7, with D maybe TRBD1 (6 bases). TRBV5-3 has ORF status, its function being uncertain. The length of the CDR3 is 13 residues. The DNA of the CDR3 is TGTGTCAGCAGCAACGACAGGACTTACGAGCAGTACTTC. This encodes CVSSNDRTYEQYF.

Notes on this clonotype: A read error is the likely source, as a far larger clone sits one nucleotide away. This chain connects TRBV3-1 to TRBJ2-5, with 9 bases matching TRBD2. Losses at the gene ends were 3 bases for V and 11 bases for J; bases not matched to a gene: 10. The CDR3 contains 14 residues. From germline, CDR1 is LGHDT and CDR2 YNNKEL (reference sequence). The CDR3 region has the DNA TGTGCCAGCAGCCATAGCGGGAGAGACGATGAGCAGTACTTC. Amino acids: CASSHSGRDDEQYF.

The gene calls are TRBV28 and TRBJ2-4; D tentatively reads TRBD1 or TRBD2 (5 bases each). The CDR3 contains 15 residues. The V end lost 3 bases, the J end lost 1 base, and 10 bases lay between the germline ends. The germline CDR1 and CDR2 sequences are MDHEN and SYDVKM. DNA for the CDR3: TGTGCCAGCAGTTTCGGGGCAGGGGCCAAAAACATTCAGTACTTC. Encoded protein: CASSFGAGAKNIQYF.

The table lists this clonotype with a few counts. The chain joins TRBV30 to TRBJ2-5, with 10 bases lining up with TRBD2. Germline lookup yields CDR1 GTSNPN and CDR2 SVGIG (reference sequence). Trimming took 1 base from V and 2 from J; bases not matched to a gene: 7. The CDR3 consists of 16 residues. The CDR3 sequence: CAWSARLAGGQETQYF. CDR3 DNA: TGTGCCTGGAGTGCTAGACTAGCGGGCGGACAAGAGACCCAGTACTTC.

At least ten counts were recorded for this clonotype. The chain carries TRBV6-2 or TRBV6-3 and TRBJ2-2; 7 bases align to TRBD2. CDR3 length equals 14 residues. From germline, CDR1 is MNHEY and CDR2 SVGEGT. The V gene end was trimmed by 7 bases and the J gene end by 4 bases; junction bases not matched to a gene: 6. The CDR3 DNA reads TGTGCCAGCACGGAGCGGGAAAGCACCGGGGAGCTGTTTTTT. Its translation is CASTERESTGELFF.

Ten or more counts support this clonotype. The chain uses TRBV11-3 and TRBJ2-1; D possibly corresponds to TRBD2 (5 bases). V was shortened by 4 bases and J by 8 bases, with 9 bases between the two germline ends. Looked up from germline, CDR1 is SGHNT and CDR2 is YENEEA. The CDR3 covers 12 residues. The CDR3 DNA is TGTGCCAGCAGCTCTTCCGGGGATGAGCAGTTCTTC. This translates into CASSSSGDEQFF.